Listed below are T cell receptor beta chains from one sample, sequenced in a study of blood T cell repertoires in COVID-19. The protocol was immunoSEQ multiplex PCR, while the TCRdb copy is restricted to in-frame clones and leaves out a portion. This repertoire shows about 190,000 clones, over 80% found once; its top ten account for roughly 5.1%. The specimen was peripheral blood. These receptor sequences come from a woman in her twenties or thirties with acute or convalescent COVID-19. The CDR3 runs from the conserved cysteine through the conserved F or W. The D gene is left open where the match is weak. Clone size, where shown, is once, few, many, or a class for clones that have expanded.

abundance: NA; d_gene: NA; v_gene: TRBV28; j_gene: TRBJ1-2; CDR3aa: CASRIPQGMGHGYTF; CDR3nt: TGTGCCAGCAGAATACCCCAGGGGATGGGGCATGGCTACACCTTC
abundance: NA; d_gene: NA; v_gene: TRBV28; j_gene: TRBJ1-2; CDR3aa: CASNPQGAGSHYGYTF; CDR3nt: TGTGCCAGCAACCCTCAAGGGGCAGGTTCCCACTATGGCTACACCTTC
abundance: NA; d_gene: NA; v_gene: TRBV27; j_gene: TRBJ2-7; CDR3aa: CATAVSSYEQYF; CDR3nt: TGTGCCACCGCGGTGAGCTCCTACGAGCAGTACTTC
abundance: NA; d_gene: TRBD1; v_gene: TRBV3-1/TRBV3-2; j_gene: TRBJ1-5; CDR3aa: CASQQGASQPQHF; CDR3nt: TGTGCCAGCCAACAGGGGGCAAGTCAGCCCCAGCATTTT
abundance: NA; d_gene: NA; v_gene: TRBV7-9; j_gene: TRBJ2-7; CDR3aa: CASTPGGGSSYEQYF; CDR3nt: TGTGCCAGCACCCCAGGTGGGGGGAGCTCCTACGAGCAGTACTTC
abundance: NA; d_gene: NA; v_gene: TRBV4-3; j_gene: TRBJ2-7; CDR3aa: CASSKNTGLLYEQYF; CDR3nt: TGCGCCAGCAGCAAGAATACCGGACTATTATACGAGCAGTACTTC
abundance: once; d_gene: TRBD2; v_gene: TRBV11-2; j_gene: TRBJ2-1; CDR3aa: CASSFQAGDEQFF; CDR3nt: TGTGCCAGCAGCTTTCAAGCGGGGGATGAGCAGTTCTTC
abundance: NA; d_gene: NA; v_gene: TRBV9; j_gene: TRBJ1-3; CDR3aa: CASSDALGGTIYF; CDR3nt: TGTGCCAGCAGCGACGCCCTGGGGGGCACCATATATTTT
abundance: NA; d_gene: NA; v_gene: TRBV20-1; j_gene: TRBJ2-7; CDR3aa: CSATGSYEQYF; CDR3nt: TGCAGTGCTACAGGGTCCTACGAGCAGTACTTC
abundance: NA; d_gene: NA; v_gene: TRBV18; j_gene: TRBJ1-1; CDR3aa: CASSPLGQQNTEAFF; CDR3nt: TGTGCCAGCTCACCACTCGGACAACAAAACACTGAAGCTTTCTTT
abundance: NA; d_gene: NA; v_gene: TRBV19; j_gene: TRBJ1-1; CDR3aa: CASSSEQLNRRNTEAFF; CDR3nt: TGTGCCAGTAGTAGCGAGCAGTTGAACAGGAGAAACACTGAAGCTTTCTTT
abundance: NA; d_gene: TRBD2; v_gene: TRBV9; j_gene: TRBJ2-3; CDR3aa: CASSVLLADPTDTQYF; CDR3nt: TGTGCCAGCAGCGTGCTACTAGCGGATCCCACAGATACGCAGTATTTT
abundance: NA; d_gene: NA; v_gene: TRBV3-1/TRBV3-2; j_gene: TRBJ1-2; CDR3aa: CASSQDSVQAISRANYGYTF; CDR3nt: TGTGCCAGCAGCCAAGATTCGGTACAGGCAATTTCGAGAGCTAACTATGGCTACACCTTC
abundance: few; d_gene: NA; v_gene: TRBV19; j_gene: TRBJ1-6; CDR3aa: CASSIGRGPESKALHF; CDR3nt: TGTGCCAGTAGTATAGGGAGGGGACCGGAGTCAAAGGCCCTCCACTTT
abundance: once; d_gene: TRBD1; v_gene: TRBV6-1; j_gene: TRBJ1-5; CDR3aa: CASSEMGQYNQPQHF; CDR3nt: TGTGCCAGCAGTGAGATGGGACAGTACAATCAGCCCCAGCATTTT
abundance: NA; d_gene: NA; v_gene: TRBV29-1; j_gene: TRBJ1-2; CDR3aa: CSGTGLYGYTF; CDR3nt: TGCAGCGGCACCGGGTTGTATGGCTACACCTTC
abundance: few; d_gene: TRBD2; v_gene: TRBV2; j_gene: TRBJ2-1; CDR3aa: CASSRGDYNEQFF; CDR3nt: TGTGCCAGCAGCCGGGGGGACTACAATGAGCAGTTCTTC
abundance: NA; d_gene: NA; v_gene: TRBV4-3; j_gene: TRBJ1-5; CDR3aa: CASSPDSRVQPQHF; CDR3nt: TGCGCCAGCAGCCCCGACTCCAGGGTACAGCCCCAGCATTTT
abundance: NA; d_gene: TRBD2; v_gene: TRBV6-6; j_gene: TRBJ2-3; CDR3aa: CASSHKRGGAFQRVLTDTQYF; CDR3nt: TGTGCCAGCAGTCACAAACGCGGGGGGGCTTTTCAGCGGGTTTTAACAGATACGCAGTATTTT
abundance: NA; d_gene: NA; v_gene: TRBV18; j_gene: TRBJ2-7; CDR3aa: CASSPQGSLYEQYF; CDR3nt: TGTGCCAGCTCACCCCAGGGGAGCCTATACGAGCAGTACTTC
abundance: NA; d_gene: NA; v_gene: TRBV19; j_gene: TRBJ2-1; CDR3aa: CASSLRDEWQFF; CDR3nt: TGTGCCAGTAGTTTGCGGGATGAGTGGCAGTTCTTC
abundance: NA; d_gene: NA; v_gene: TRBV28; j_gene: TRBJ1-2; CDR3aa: CASSSGSVGYTF; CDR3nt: TGTGCCAGCAGTTCCGGGAGCGTTGGCTACACCTTC
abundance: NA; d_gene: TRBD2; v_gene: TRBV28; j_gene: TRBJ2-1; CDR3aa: CASAPGGVGEQFF; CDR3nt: TGTGCCAGCGCTCCCGGGGGGGTCGGTGAGCAGTTCTTC
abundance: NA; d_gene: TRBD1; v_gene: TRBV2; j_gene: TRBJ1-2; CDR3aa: CASSAGQMYGYTF; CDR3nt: TGTGCCAGCAGTGCGGGACAGATGTATGGCTACACCTTC
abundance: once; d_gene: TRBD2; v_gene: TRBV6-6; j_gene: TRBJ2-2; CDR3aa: CASSPKTGLAGGLVATGELFF; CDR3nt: TGTGCCAGCAGTCCAAAGACCGGACTAGCGGGGGGCCTCGTAGCCACCGGGGAGCTGTTTTTT
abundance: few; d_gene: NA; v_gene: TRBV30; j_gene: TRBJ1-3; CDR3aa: CAEQGSGNTIYF; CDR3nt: TGTGCTGAACAGGGCTCTGGAAACACCATATATTTT
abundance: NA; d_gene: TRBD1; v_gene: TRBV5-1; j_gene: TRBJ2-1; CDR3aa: CASTVDRASYNEQFF; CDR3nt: TGCGCCAGCACCGTGGACAGGGCCTCCTACAATGAGCAGTTCTTC
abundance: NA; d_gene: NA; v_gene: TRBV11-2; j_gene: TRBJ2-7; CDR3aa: CASSFSRGPYEQYF; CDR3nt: TGTGCCAGCAGCTTCTCGAGAGGTCCCTACGAGCAGTACTTC
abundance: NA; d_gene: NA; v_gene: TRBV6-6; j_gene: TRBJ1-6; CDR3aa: CASSYRGGSPLHF; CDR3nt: TGTGCCAGCAGTTACAGGGGTGGTTCACCCCTCCACTTT
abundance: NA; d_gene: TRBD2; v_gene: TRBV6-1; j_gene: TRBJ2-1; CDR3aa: CASSGPRTSGSTEQFF; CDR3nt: TGTGCCAGCAGTGGACCCCGGACTAGCGGGAGCACTGAGCAGTTCTTC
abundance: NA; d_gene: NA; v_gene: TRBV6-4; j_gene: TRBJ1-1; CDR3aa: CASSDNKEATEAFF; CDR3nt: TGTGCCAGCAGTGATAATAAGGAGGCCACTGAAGCTTTCTTT
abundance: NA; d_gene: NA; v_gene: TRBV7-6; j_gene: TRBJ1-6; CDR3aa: CASSKQVSSNSPLHF; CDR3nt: TGTGCCAGCAGTAAACAGGTTTCCTCTAATTCACCCCTCCACTTT
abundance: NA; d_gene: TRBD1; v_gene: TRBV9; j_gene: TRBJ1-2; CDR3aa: CASSGQTGSGYGYTF; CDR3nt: TGTGCCAGCAGCGGACAGACAGGGTCGGGCTATGGCTACACCTTC
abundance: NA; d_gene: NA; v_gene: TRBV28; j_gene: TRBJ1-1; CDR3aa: CASSQDYPNTEAFF; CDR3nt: TGTGCCAGCAGTCAAGACTACCCGAACACTGAAGCTTTCTTT
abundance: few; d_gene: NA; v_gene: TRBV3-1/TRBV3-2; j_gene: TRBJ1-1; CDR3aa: CASSPLGQSTTEAFF; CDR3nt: TGTGCCAGCAGCCCCCTTGGACAGTCAACCACTGAAGCTTTCTTT
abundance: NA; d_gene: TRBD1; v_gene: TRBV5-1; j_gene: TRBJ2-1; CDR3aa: CASSPGQGRDEQFF; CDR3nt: TGCGCCAGCAGCCCGGGACAGGGTCGGGATGAGCAGTTCTTC
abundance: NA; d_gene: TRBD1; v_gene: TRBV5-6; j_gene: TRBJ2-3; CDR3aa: CASSSVLRGLADTQYF; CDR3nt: TGTGCCAGCAGCTCGGTCCTAAGGGGGCTCGCAGATACGCAGTATTTT
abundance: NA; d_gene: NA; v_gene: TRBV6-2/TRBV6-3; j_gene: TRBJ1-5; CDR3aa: CASSYSTQGTGNQPQHF; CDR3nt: TGTGCCAGCAGTTACTCGACTCAGGGTACTGGCAATCAGCCCCAGCATTTT
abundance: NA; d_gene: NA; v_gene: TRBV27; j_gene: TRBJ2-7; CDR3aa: CASSLLARTYEQYF; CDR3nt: TGTGCCAGCAGTTTACTCGCCAGAACCTACGAGCAGTACTTC
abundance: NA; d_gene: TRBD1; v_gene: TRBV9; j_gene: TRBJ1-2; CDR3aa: CASSGGTGGNYGYTF; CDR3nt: TGTGCCAGCAGCGGCGGGACAGGGGGCAACTATGGCTACACCTTC
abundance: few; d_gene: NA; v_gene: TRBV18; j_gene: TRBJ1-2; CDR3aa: CASSPPDAARYGYTF; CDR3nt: TGTGCCAGCTCACCACCCGACGCGGCTCGGTATGGCTACACCTTC
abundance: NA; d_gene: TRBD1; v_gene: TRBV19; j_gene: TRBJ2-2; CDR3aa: CASSMRGPGELFF; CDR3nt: TGTGCCAGTAGTATGAGGGGGCCCGGGGAGCTGTTTTTT
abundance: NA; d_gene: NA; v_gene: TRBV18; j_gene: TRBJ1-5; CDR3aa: CASSQGGEQPQHF; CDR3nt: TGTGCCAGCTCCCAGGGAGGGGAGCAGCCCCAGCATTTT
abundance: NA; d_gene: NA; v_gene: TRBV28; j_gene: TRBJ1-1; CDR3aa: CASQRGANTEAFF; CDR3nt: TGTGCCAGCCAACGGGGGGCGAACACTGAAGCTTTCTTT
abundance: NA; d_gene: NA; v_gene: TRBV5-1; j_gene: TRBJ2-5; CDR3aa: CASRSGGETETQYF; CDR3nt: TGCGCCAGCAGAAGTGGCGGGGAAACAGAGACCCAGTACTTC
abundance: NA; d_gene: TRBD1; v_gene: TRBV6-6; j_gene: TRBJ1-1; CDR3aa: CASLGTGGAGAEAFF; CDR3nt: TGTGCCAGCCTCGGGACAGGGGGCGCGGGGGCTGAAGCTTTCTTT
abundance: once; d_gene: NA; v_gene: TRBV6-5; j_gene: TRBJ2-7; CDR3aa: CASSFPVHLYEQYF; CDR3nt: TGTGCCAGCAGTTTTCCCGTACATCTGTACGAGCAGTACTTC
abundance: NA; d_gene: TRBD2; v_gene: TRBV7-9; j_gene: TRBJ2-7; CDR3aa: CASSVAGGPGEQYF; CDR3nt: TGTGCCAGCAGCGTGGCGGGGGGGCCAGGTGAGCAGTACTTC